A selection of T cell receptor beta chains follows, all from one sample in a study of blood T cell repertoires in COVID-19. Profiled with immunoSEQ multiplex PCR; TCRdb holds only in-frame clones, not every one. Of about 180,000 clones listed, 80% to 90% are singletons. Source material: peripheral blood. Every receptor here comes from a woman between 50 and 59 years old with acute or convalescent COVID-19. Each CDR3 is given with its conserved first and last residue. Each record gives: D gene, J gene, V gene, clone size, CDR3 DNA, CDR3 protein. D genes are given only for firm matches. Clone size, where shown, is once, few, many, or a class for clones that have expanded.

D: NA
J: TRBJ1-5
V: TRBV24-1
size: NA
DNA: TGTGCCACCAGTGATTCCCCTGGGGGGGAAAGCAATCAGCCCCAGCATTTT
CDR3: CATSDSPGGESNQPQHF

D: NA
J: TRBJ2-7
V: TRBV5-1
size: once
DNA: TGCGCCAGCAGCTCCCCCCCCGGCTACGAGCAGTACTTC
CDR3: CASSSPPGYEQYF

D: NA
J: TRBJ1-6
V: TRBV23-1
size: once
DNA: TGCGCCAGCAGTCAATGGTTGAGGACCCTCCACTTT
CDR3: CASSQWLRTLHF

D: NA
J: TRBJ1-1
V: TRBV5-4
size: NA
DNA: TGTGCCAGCAGCCCGCAGACTGGGGCCGACTTTGAAGCTTTCTTT
CDR3: CASSPQTGADFEAFF

D: NA
J: TRBJ2-3
V: TRBV24-1
size: NA
DNA: TGTGCCACCAGTGATTTCCGGGGTAGCACAGATACGCAGTATTTT
CDR3: CATSDFRGSTDTQYF

D: TRBD1
J: TRBJ1-2
V: TRBV24-1
size: NA
DNA: TGTGCCACCAGTGTTGGACAGGCCTATGGCTACACCTTC
CDR3: CATSVGQAYGYTF

D: TRBD2
J: TRBJ2-7
V: TRBV7-8
size: NA
DNA: TGTGCCAGCAGCTTAGCGAGGACTAGCGGAGCCTACGAGCAGTACTTC
CDR3: CASSLARTSGAYEQYF

D: NA
J: TRBJ2-7
V: TRBV9
size: once
DNA: TGTGCCAGCAGCGGAGGGGGTTCCTACGAGCAGTACTTC
CDR3: CASSGGGSYEQYF

D: TRBD2
J: TRBJ2-3
V: TRBV2
size: NA
DNA: TGTGCCAGCACCCCTAATGGGAGGGACACAGATACGCAGTATTTT
CDR3: CASTPNGRDTDTQYF

D: TRBD1
J: TRBJ1-2
V: TRBV13
size: NA
DNA: TGTGCCAGCAGCCGCCTACAGGGGGCTGGCTATGGCTACACCTTC
CDR3: CASSRLQGAGYGYTF

D: NA
J: TRBJ2-7
V: TRBV10-1
size: once
DNA: TGCGCCAGCACCTCTCTGACAGACTTTACCACCTACGAGCAGTACTTC
CDR3: CASTSLTDFTTYEQYF

D: TRBD1
J: TRBJ1-1
V: TRBV7-2
size: NA
DNA: TGTGCCAGCAGCCCGGGACAGGGGGCCGGTAAGAGGGACACTGAAGCTTTCTTT
CDR3: CASSPGQGAGKRDTEAFF

D: TRBD1
J: TRBJ2-1
V: TRBV7-3
size: NA
DNA: TGTGCCAGCAGCGTCGGGACAGGACCCTACAATGAGCAGTTCTTC
CDR3: CASSVGTGPYNEQFF

D: TRBD1
J: TRBJ1-2
V: TRBV7-2
size: NA
DNA: TGTGCCAGCAGCCCAGGAGGACAGGGGGCGCGATATGGCTACACCTTC
CDR3: CASSPGGQGARYGYTF

D: TRBD1
J: TRBJ2-5
V: TRBV27
size: NA
DNA: TGTGCCAGCAGTTTATCCACAGGGGGCTACGAGACCCAGTACTTC
CDR3: CASSLSTGGYETQYF

D: TRBD1
J: TRBJ2-1
V: TRBV6-6
size: NA
DNA: TGTGCCACCTGTAAACAGGGGTGGAATGAGCAGTTCTTC
CDR3: CATCKQGWNEQFF

D: NA
J: TRBJ2-3
V: TRBV18
size: NA
DNA: TGTGCCAGCTCACCGACGCATTCTAGTACAGATACGCAGTATTTT
CDR3: CASSPTHSSTDTQYF

D: TRBD1
J: TRBJ2-1
V: TRBV30
size: NA
DNA: TGTGCCTGGAGTAGACAGGGGAGCTCCTACAATGAGCAGTTCTTC
CDR3: CAWSRQGSSYNEQFF

D: NA
J: TRBJ2-7
V: TRBV7-9
size: NA
DNA: TGTGCCAGCAGCAGCCCTATGTGGGGCCGAGAGCAGTACTTC
CDR3: CASSSPMWGREQYF

D: NA
J: TRBJ1-1
V: TRBV18
size: NA
DNA: TGTGCCAGCTCACCGGGGCAGGAAAGGGTGGACACTGAAGCTTTCTTT
CDR3: CASSPGQERVDTEAFF

D: TRBD1
J: TRBJ1-5
V: TRBV10-2
size: once
DNA: TGCGCCAGCAGTGACTCTTACGGGACAGGTAGAAATCAGCCCCAGCATTTT
CDR3: CASSDSYGTGRNQPQHF

D: NA
J: TRBJ1-2
V: TRBV25-1
size: NA
DNA: TGTGCCAGCAGTGAATATGGCGGGAACTATGGCTACACCTTC
CDR3: CASSEYGGNYGYTF

D: NA
J: TRBJ2-5
V: TRBV6-5
size: once
DNA: TGTGCCAGCAGGAGTGGGGGCCTGGGAGAGACCCAGTACTTC
CDR3: CASRSGGLGETQYF

D: TRBD1
J: TRBJ1-4
V: TRBV7-2
size: NA
DNA: TGTGCCAGCAGCTTACAGGGGGGAAATGAAAAACTGTTTTTT
CDR3: CASSLQGGNEKLFF

D: NA
J: TRBJ1-3
V: TRBV19
size: NA
DNA: TGTGCCAGTAGTCCACCAGTGGCTGGAAACACCATATATTTT
CDR3: CASSPPVAGNTIYF

D: TRBD2
J: TRBJ2-3
V: TRBV7-2
size: NA
DNA: TGTGCCAGCAGCTTAAGGGGGGTAGCGGGGATCCTGGGCACAGATACGCAGTATTTT
CDR3: CASSLRGVAGILGTDTQYF

D: NA
J: TRBJ1-2
V: TRBV7-9
size: NA
DNA: TGTGCCAGCAGCCACAAAGCGGACGGAGTAGGTGGCTACACCTTC
CDR3: CASSHKADGVGGYTF

D: TRBD2
J: TRBJ2-1
V: TRBV5-1
size: NA
DNA: TGCGCCAGCAGCTTTCTAGCGGGGGCCCCTAATGAGCAGTTCTTC
CDR3: CASSFLAGAPNEQFF

D: TRBD1
J: TRBJ1-1
V: TRBV5-1
size: NA
DNA: TGCGCCAGCAGCTCGCAACAGGGGGGAACTGAAGCTTTCTTT
CDR3: CASSSQQGGTEAFF

D: NA
J: TRBJ2-3
V: TRBV29-1
size: NA
DNA: TGCAGCGTTGAAGAGGGGGGACCCACAGATACGCAGTATTTT
CDR3: CSVEEGGPTDTQYF

D: TRBD1
J: TRBJ2-1
V: TRBV24-1
size: NA
DNA: TGTGCCACCGGTAGGGACAGAGACAATGAGCAGTTCTTC
CDR3: CATGRDRDNEQFF

D: TRBD1
J: TRBJ1-2
V: TRBV14
size: NA
DNA: TGTGCCAGCAGCACCCGGACAGGGACCGGCTACACCTTC
CDR3: CASSTRTGTGYTF

D: NA
J: TRBJ1-2
V: TRBV9
size: NA
DNA: TGTGCCAGCAGCGCCTTGGGGGCCTATGGCTACACCTTC
CDR3: CASSALGAYGYTF

D: NA
J: TRBJ1-1
V: TRBV30
size: NA
DNA: TGTGCCTGGAGTGGTTACAGGGACATGAACACTGAAGCTTTCTTT
CDR3: CAWSGYRDMNTEAFF

D: NA
J: TRBJ1-2
V: TRBV30
size: NA
DNA: TGTGCCTGGAGTGCCGACAATGGCTACACCTTC
CDR3: CAWSADNGYTF

D: TRBD1
J: TRBJ2-7
V: TRBV6-5
size: NA
DNA: TGTGCCAGCAGTTCCCGACCGGGACAGGGTTCCTACGAGCAGTACTTC
CDR3: CASSSRPGQGSYEQYF

D: TRBD2
J: TRBJ2-1
V: TRBV29-1
size: once
DNA: TGCAGCGTTGAAACGGGACTAGCGATACCAGAGTTCTTC
CDR3: CSVETGLAIPEFF

D: TRBD2
J: TRBJ2-2
V: TRBV9
size: NA
DNA: TGTGCCAGCAGCCCGTGGATGGGACTAGCGGGGGGTAGCGTGAACACCGGGGAGCTGTTTTTT
CDR3: CASSPWMGLAGGSVNTGELFF

D: NA
J: TRBJ1-3
V: TRBV15
size: NA
DNA: TGTGCCACCAGCAGAGACAGGGTCGGAAACACCATATATTTT
CDR3: CATSRDRVGNTIYF

D: NA
J: TRBJ2-7
V: TRBV11-2
size: NA
DNA: TGTGCCAGCAGCTCGGCCCGGGCGGGGAATAGTGCGTACGAGCAGTACTTC
CDR3: CASSSARAGNSAYEQYF

D: TRBD2
J: TRBJ2-1
V: TRBV29-1
size: NA
DNA: TGCAGCGTTGGGACATCCGGGACTAGCGGTTATTTCCGTCACTACAATGAGCAGTTCTTC
CDR3: CSVGTSGTSGYFRHYNEQFF